The 5 T cell receptor beta chains presented below share a single source sample, sequenced in a study of CD8+ T cells in alopecia areata. RNA, once extracted, was reverse transcribed into cDNA for use as the sequencing template. Profiling relied on immunoSEQ multiplex PCR, and the TCRdb table lists in-frame clones only, not all of them. This table holds 150,000 or so clones, about nine tenths found once. The starting material was CD8+ T cells sorted from blood, obtained at week 0. The receptors were gathered from a human donor with alopecia areata.

Here the CDR3 reads CASSGSRTSGESDTQYF. As DNA, the CDR3 is TGTGCCAGCAGCGGATCTAGGACTAGCGGAGAGTCAGATACGCAGTATTTT. The V gene is TRBV9, the J gene TRBJ2-3, with 10 positions matching TRBD2. This CDR3 has 17 residues. V shed 3 bases, J shed 4 bases, and the junction held 11 bases outside the gene matches. Germline V gene sequence: CDR1 SGDLS, CDR2 YYNGEE.

V gene TRBV14 combines with J gene TRBJ2-3; 8 bases match TRBD1. Germline loops: CDR1 SGHDN, CDR2 FVKESK. V was pared by 4 bases and J by 6 bases, with 9 bases of the junction left unmatched. The CDR3 loop spans 15 amino acids. The CDR3 is CASSLIQGAADTQYF. The CDR3 nucleotides read TGTGCCAGCAGCCTTATCCAGGGGGCGGCTGATACGCAGTATTTT. Full variable domain (rest looked up from reference TRBV14 and TRBJ2-3): EAGVTQFPSHSVIEKGQTVTLRCDPISGHDNLYWYRRVMGKEIKFLLHFVKESKQDESGMPNNRFLAERTGGTYSTLKVQPAELEDSGVYFCASSLIQGAADTQYFGPGTRLTVL.

The chain carries TRBV25-1 and TRBJ2-3, with TRBD2 matching 7 bases. This CDR3 comprises 13 residues. CDR1 and CDR2 from the germline V gene are MGHDK and SYGVNS. Trimming cost V 1 base and J 7 bases; bases outside gene matches: 2. CDR3 bases: TGTGCCAGCAGTGAATTGGGAGGGTATACGCAGTATTTT. Protein sequence: CASSELGGYTQYF.

The chain employs TRBV7-6 and TRBJ2-7, with D possibly being TRBD2 (7 bases). This CDR3 contains 15 residues. Per the germline V gene, CDR1 is SGHVS and CDR2 is FNYEAQ. With 5 bases removed from V and 5 bases from J, the gap between germline ends came to 19 bases. The CDR3 nucleotides read TGTGCCAGCAGCCCGGGGGAGGGGGGCCCTCACGAGCAGTACTTC. Amino acid sequence: CASSPGEGGPHEQYF.

The chain uses TRBV5-4 and TRBJ1-1; D gene ambiguous. CDR1 is SGHNT and CDR2 is YYREEE in the germline V gene (reference sequence). This CDR3 has 13 amino acids. The V end lost 0 bases, the J end lost 6 bases, and 9 bases lay between the germline ends. For the CDR3, the DNA is TGTGCCAGCAGCTTGGAATTCGGGGCTGAAGCTTTCTTT. Its protein product is CASSLEFGAEAFF.